Listed below are T cell receptor beta chains from one sample, sequenced in a study of T cell responses to AZD1222 COVID-19 vaccine. Clones were read by immunoSEQ multiplex PCR, and TCRdb kept only the in-frame ones, dropping some. Here the sample spans some 250,000 clones, 90% to 95% being singletons. Sequences were derived from peripheral blood, sampled 28 days after the second AZD1222 dose. These receptors originate from an adult who received the AZD1222 COVID-19 vaccine. The CDR3 runs from the conserved cysteine through the conserved F or W. The D gene is left open where the match is weak. Only part of the rows carry a size: once, few, many, or a class if the clone is expanded.

>NA|TRBJ2-3|TRBD2|TRBV5-1|16
TGCGCCAGCAGCTTGGAGGGCGGGGGGGCCGGAGATACGCAGTATTTT
CASSLEGGGAGDTQYF
>NA|TRBJ1-1|NA|TRBV7-3|13
TGTGCCAGCAGCTTCGGTAGGAACACTGAAGCTTTCTTT
CASSFGRNTEAFF
>NA|TRBJ1-2|NA|TRBV6-5|15
TGTGCCAGCAGTTCGGGACATTTGACTAACTATGGCTACACCTTC
CASSSGHLTNYGYTF
>once|TRBJ1-5|NA|TRBV6-2/TRBV6-3|18
TGTGCCAGCAGTTACTCATCTCGGGTCGAACGGAGCAATCAGCCCCAGCATTTT
CASSYSSRVERSNQPQHF
>NA|TRBJ2-7|TRBD2|TRBV19|15
TGTGCCAGTAGTATAGTTCTAGCGGCCCCCTACGAGCAGTACTTC
CASSIVLAAPYEQYF
>NA|TRBJ2-7|NA|TRBV19|14
TGTGCCAGTAGAGAGGCAGGAGGCTCCTACGAGCAGTACTTC
CASREAGGSYEQYF
>few|TRBJ2-7|NA|TRBV4-3|14
TGCGCCAGCAGCCAAGGGCTGGCGGGGAGTCGGCAGTACTTC
CASSQGLAGSRQYF
>NA|TRBJ2-5|NA|TRBV7-9|11
TGTGCCAGCAGCCCACGGGAGACCCAGTACTTC
CASSPRETQYF
>NA|TRBJ1-3|NA|TRBV5-1|15
TGCGCCAGCAGCTTCCTGGGGGATCCTGGAAACACCATATATTTT
CASSFLGDPGNTIYF
>once|TRBJ2-7|NA|TRBV7-2|14
TGTGCCAGCAGCCCTCCCGGGGGGCCCTACGAGCAGTACTTC
CASSPPGGPYEQYF
>NA|TRBJ1-4|NA|TRBV30|15
TGTGCCTGGAGTGTACGAGGATCCACTAATGAAAAACTGTTTTTT
CAWSVRGSTNEKLFF
>NA|TRBJ2-7|NA|TRBV7-2|14
TGTGCCAGCACCCCAACGGGGAACTCCTACGAGCAGTACTTC
CASTPTGNSYEQYF
>NA|TRBJ1-3|NA|TRBV19|15
TGTGCCAGTAGCACTGAACGGTTCTCTGGAAACACCATATATTTT
CASSTERFSGNTIYF
>NA|TRBJ2-1|NA|TRBV27|15
TGTGCCAGCACCGCAGGGGCCCTAGCAGGGAATGAGCAGTTCTTC
CASTAGALAGNEQFF
>NA|TRBJ1-1|TRBD1|TRBV6-5|13
TGTGCCAGCAGTCTAACAGGGGACACTGAAGCTTTCTTT
CASSLTGDTEAFF
>NA|TRBJ2-1|NA|TRBV7-9|15
TGTGCCAGCAGCTTGTGGCGGGGCTCCTACAATGAGCAGTTCTTC
CASSLWRGSYNEQFF
>NA|TRBJ2-1|TRBD2|TRBV5-4|16
TGTGCCAGCAGCTTGGCCGGGCTAGCGGGGGGCAATGAGCAGTTCTTC
CASSLAGLAGGNEQFF
>NA|TRBJ2-7|NA|TRBV6-5|16
TGTGCCAGCAGTTACCGATTCACAGGGAACCCTTACGAGCAGTACTTC
CASSYRFTGNPYEQYF
>NA|TRBJ1-6|NA|TRBV7-9|15
TGTGCCAGCAGCCAACAGGGCTCCCCTAATTCACCCCTCCACTTT
CASSQQGSPNSPLHF
>NA|TRBJ2-3|NA|TRBV7-9|15
TGTGCCAGCAGCTACAATGCGGATAGCACAGATACGCAGTATTTT
CASSYNADSTDTQYF
>NA|TRBJ2-1|NA|TRBV11-2|15
TGTGCCAGCAGGGCCGACTTGAGCTCCTACAATGAGCAGTTCTTC
CASRADLSSYNEQFF
>NA|TRBJ1-1|TRBD1|TRBV4-1|16
TGCGCCAGCAGCCAGGGGCTGTCACCGGGACAGGGGGCGGCTTTCTTT
CASSQGLSPGQGAAFF
>NA|TRBJ2-7|NA|TRBV20-1|11
TGCAGTGCTCGGGGACTTGGCGAGCAGTACTTC
CSARGLGEQYF
>NA|TRBJ1-1|NA|TRBV3-1/TRBV3-2|13
TGTGCCAGCAGCCAAAGGTGGGGCACTGAAGCTTTCTTT
CASSQRWGTEAFF
>NA|TRBJ2-7|TRBD2|TRBV14|14
TGTGCCAGCAGCCCGGGGACTAGCGGCAACGAGCAGTACTTC
CASSPGTSGNEQYF
>NA|TRBJ2-7|TRBD2|TRBV19|12
TGTGCCAGTAGCGGGGGGGCATACGAGCAGTACTTC
CASSGGAYEQYF
>NA|TRBJ1-4|TRBD1|TRBV19|14
TGTGCCAGTAGCCCTCAGGGACAGCCCGAAAAACTGTTTTTT
CASSPQGQPEKLFF
>NA|TRBJ1-2|TRBD1|TRBV25-1|15
TGTGCCAGCAGTGAAATAGGGACAGGGAACTATGGCTACACCTTC
CASSEIGTGNYGYTF
>NA|TRBJ1-1|TRBD1|TRBV28|15
TGTGCCAGCAGTTTTACAGGGGGCTGGGGGAGCCGAGCTTTCTTT
CASSFTGGWGSRAFF
>NA|TRBJ1-2|NA|TRBV4-1|16
TGCGCCAGCAGCGTATTCGGAGGGGGGCATAAGCGGGGCTACACCTTC
CASSVFGGGHKRGYTF
>NA|TRBJ1-1|NA|TRBV4-2|13
TGTGCCAGCAGCCGCTCCTGGGGAACTGAAGCTTTCTTT
CASSRSWGTEAFF
>NA|TRBJ2-3|NA|TRBV7-2|17
TGTGCCAGCAGCCAAGAGGGGCCAGGTTCGACCCCGTATACGCAGTATTTT
CASSQEGPGSTPYTQYF
>NA|TRBJ1-5|NA|TRBV7-6|13
TGTGCCAGCAGCTTAGCGCTTCGGCAGCCCCAGCATTTT
CASSLALRQPQHF
>NA|TRBJ2-2|NA|TRBV13|13
TGTGCCAGCACGATTAGTCATACCGGGGAGCTGTTTTTT
CASTISHTGELFF
>NA|TRBJ1-5|NA|TRBV21-1|16
TGTGCCAGCAGCAAACTCACAGGGACCAGCAATCAGCCCCAGCATTTT
CASSKLTGTSNQPQHF
>NA|TRBJ1-5|TRBD1|TRBV7-2|14
TGTGCCAGCAGCTACACAGGGGTCGGGCAGCCCCAGCATTTT
CASSYTGVGQPQHF
>NA|TRBJ1-3|TRBD1|TRBV18|16
TGTGCCAGCTCACCCTCAGGACAGGCTTCTGGAAACACCATATATTTT
CASSPSGQASGNTIYF
>NA|TRBJ2-4|NA|TRBV15|18
TGTGCCACCAGCAGAGAGGGGGGCACTTTCCTAGCCAAAAACATTCAGTACTTC
CATSREGGTFLAKNIQYF
>NA|TRBJ2-1|NA|TRBV20-1|13
TGCAGTGCTAGTCTAGGGTCCTACAATGAGCAGTTCTTC
CSASLGSYNEQFF
>NA|TRBJ1-1|NA|TRBV27|15
TGTGCCAGCAGTTCCTACAGTGGGTTGAACACTGAAGCTTTCTTT
CASSSYSGLNTEAFF
>once|TRBJ2-7|NA|TRBV5-5|14
TGTGCCAGCAGCCCAGTCCGGAGCTCCTACGAGCAGTACTTC
CASSPVRSSYEQYF
>NA|TRBJ2-2|NA|TRBV19|14
TGTGCCAGTAGTATAGTGGCAGGGACCGGGGAGCTGTTTTTT
CASSIVAGTGELFF
>NA|TRBJ1-6|NA|TRBV20-1|14
TGCAGTGCTAGTTACGGTGCGGTCAATTCACCCCTCCACTTT
CSASYGAVNSPLHF
>NA|TRBJ1-1|NA|TRBV7-8|15
TGTGCCAGCAGCTTTTCGGGGCGGGGGAACACTGAAGCTTTCTTT
CASSFSGRGNTEAFF
>NA|TRBJ2-3|NA|TRBV9|13
TGTGCCAGCAGCGAGGCCCCTACAGATACGCAGTATTTT
CASSEAPTDTQYF
>NA|TRBJ2-7|TRBD2|TRBV14|14
TGTGCCAGCAGCCAACTAGCGGGAGCCTACGAGCAGTACTTC
CASSQLAGAYEQYF
>NA|TRBJ2-1|NA|TRBV7-2|11
TGTGCCACCTCGGCCCGATATGAGCAGTTCTTC
CATSARYEQFF